Listed below are T cell receptor beta chains from one sample, sequenced in a study of regulatory T cells in long-lasting Graves disease. TCRdb reprocessed the multiplex PCR reads with MiXCR, giving one entry per CDR3 protein. The repertoire consists of 400,000 to 550,000 distinct CDR3 sequences, with roughly 15% occurring once and the leading ten covering roughly a tenth. The same sample was also studied in work on T cells in Graves' hyperthyroidism and ophthalmopathy.

The material was peripheral blood mononuclear cells (PBMCs), obtained at new diagnosis, from a patient treated with antithyroid drugs. Receptors were obtained from a woman under 40 with Graves disease. Both conserved end residues are part of each CDR3. The D gene is left open where the match is weak. Some rows mark clone size as missing; the rest say once, few, many or name a class of expanded clone.

J gene: TRBJ2-5
clone size: few
V gene: TRBV7-2
D gene: .
CDR3 length: 14
CDR3 protein: CASSLFARPETQYF
CDR3 DNA: TGTGCCAGCAGCTTATTCGCCCGACCAGAGACCCAGTACTTC

J gene: TRBJ2-5
clone size: few
V gene: TRBV3-1
D gene: TRBD2
CDR3 length: 18
CDR3 protein: CASSQDRRRREGRETQYF
CDR3 DNA: TGTGCCAGCAGCCAAGATAGGAGACGACGGGAGGGCCGGGAGACCCAGTACTTC

J gene: TRBJ1-5
clone size: .
V gene: TRBV7-2
D gene: TRBD1
CDR3 length: 14
CDR3 protein: CASSIRTGTQPQHF
CDR3 DNA: TGTGCCAGCAGCATCAGGACAGGGACCCAGCCCCAGCATTTT

J gene: TRBJ2-1
clone size: many
V gene: TRBV6-2/TRBV6-3
D gene: .
CDR3 length: 12
CDR3 protein: CASSYDYNEQFF
CDR3 DNA: TGTGCCAGCAGTTACGACTACAATGAGCAGTTCTTC

J gene: TRBJ2-5
clone size: few
V gene: TRBV19
D gene: TRBD2
CDR3 length: 14
CDR3 protein: CASSGRTLQETQYF
CDR3 DNA: TGTGCCAGCTCCGGGAGGACTCTCCAAGAGACCCAGTACTTC

J gene: TRBJ2-1
clone size: many
V gene: TRBV28
D gene: .
CDR3 length: 13
CDR3 protein: CASSRNRPVGQFF
CDR3 DNA: TGTGCCAGCAGTCGGAACAGGCCCGTGGGGCAGTTCTTC

J gene: TRBJ1-1
clone size: many
V gene: TRBV7-2
D gene: .
CDR3 length: 15
CDR3 protein: CASSPQLRLSTEAFF
CDR3 DNA: TGTGCCAGCAGCCCCCAACTTCGGCTCAGCACTGAAGCTTTCTTT

J gene: TRBJ2-1
clone size: many
V gene: TRBV30
D gene: TRBD1
CDR3 length: 12
CDR3 protein: CAWCPGGNEQFF
CDR3 DNA: TGTGCCTGGTGCCCAGGGGGCAATGAGCAGTTCTTC

J gene: TRBJ2-2
clone size: many
V gene: TRBV11-2
D gene: .
CDR3 length: 17
CDR3 protein: CASSFPRGAGDTGELFF
CDR3 DNA: TGTGCCAGCAGCTTCCCCAGGGGGGCAGGTGACACCGGGGAGCTGTTTTTT

J gene: TRBJ1-1
clone size: many
V gene: TRBV7-3
D gene: .
CDR3 length: 13
CDR3 protein: CASSLRFDSEAFF
CDR3 DNA: TGTGCCAGCAGCTTAAGATTTGACAGTGAAGCTTTCTTT

J gene: TRBJ1-1
clone size: many
V gene: TRBV5-1
D gene: TRBD1
CDR3 length: 18
CDR3 protein: CASSWDLGQGAGRTEAFF
CDR3 DNA: TGCGCCAGCAGCTGGGATTTGGGGCAGGGGGCCGGGCGCACTGAAGCTTTCTTT

J gene: TRBJ2-1
clone size: many
V gene: TRBV3-1
D gene: .
CDR3 length: 15
CDR3 protein: CASSQGIPPYNEQFF
CDR3 DNA: TGTGCCAGCAGCCAGGGAATACCCCCCTACAATGAGCAGTTCTTC

J gene: TRBJ1-2
clone size: many
V gene: TRBV28
D gene: .
CDR3 length: 11
CDR3 protein: CASSGRGGYTF
CDR3 DNA: TGTGCCAGCTCCGGAAGGGGGGGCTACACCTTC

J gene: TRBJ1-1
clone size: many
V gene: TRBV28
D gene: TRBD1
CDR3 length: 14
CDR3 protein: CASSLRFGTAEAFF
CDR3 DNA: TGTGCCAGCAGTTTAAGATTCGGGACAGCGGAAGCTTTCTTT

J gene: TRBJ2-2
clone size: .
V gene: TRBV24-1
D gene: .
CDR3 length: 16
CDR3 protein: CATSEFRGANTGELFF
CDR3 DNA: TGTGCCACCAGTGAGTTCAGGGGGGCGAACACCGGGGAGCTGTTTTTT

J gene: TRBJ2-2
clone size: many
V gene: TRBV3-1
D gene: .
CDR3 length: 13
CDR3 protein: CASSQGGSGELFF
CDR3 DNA: TGTGCCAGCAGCCAAGGGGGGTCCGGGGAGCTGTTTTTT

J gene: TRBJ1-2
clone size: .
V gene: TRBV7-8
D gene: .
CDR3 length: 16
CDR3 protein: CASSENEGGVVYGYTF
CDR3 DNA: TGTGCCAGCAGCGAGAATGAGGGAGGAGTTGTCTATGGCTACACCTTC

J gene: TRBJ1-2
clone size: .
V gene: TRBV4-3
D gene: .
CDR3 length: 13
CDR3 protein: CASSQDRGYGYTF
CDR3 DNA: TGCGCCAGCAGCCAAGACAGGGGATATGGCTACACCTTC

J gene: TRBJ2-1
clone size: once
V gene: TRBV20-1
D gene: TRBD2
CDR3 length: 15
CDR3 protein: CSATTSGYSYNEQFF
CDR3 DNA: TGCAGTGCTACGACTAGCGGGTACTCCTACAATGAGCAGTTCTTC

J gene: TRBJ2-1
clone size: .
V gene: TRBV2
D gene: TRBD1
CDR3 length: 17
CDR3 protein: CASDMVGTGSSYNEQFF
CDR3 DNA: TGTGCCAGCGACATGGTGGGGACAGGGAGCTCCTACAATGAGCAGTTCTTC

J gene: TRBJ2-7
clone size: many
V gene: TRBV20-1
D gene: .
CDR3 length: 14
CDR3 protein: CSAHRDARSYEQYF
CDR3 DNA: TGCAGTGCTCACCGGGACGCAAGATCATACGAGCAGTACTTC

J gene: TRBJ1-2
clone size: .
V gene: TRBV7-8
D gene: TRBD1
CDR3 length: 13
CDR3 protein: CASSVQGALGYTF
CDR3 DNA: TGTGCCAGCAGCGTACAGGGGGCGCTTGGCTACACCTTC

J gene: TRBJ2-5
clone size: many
V gene: TRBV10-3
D gene: TRBD2
CDR3 length: 19
CDR3 protein: CAISLSGGISGRYRETQYF
CDR3 DNA: TGTGCCATCAGTCTCTCAGGAGGGATAAGCGGGAGATATCGAGAGACCCAGTACTTC

J gene: TRBJ2-3
clone size: many
V gene: TRBV18
D gene: TRBD1
CDR3 length: 15
CDR3 protein: CACSTTGANPDTQYF
CDR3 DNA: TGTGCCTGCTCAACGACAGGGGCAAACCCAGATACGCAGTATTTT

J gene: TRBJ2-7
clone size: many
V gene: TRBV12-3/TRBV12-4
D gene: .
CDR3 length: 11
CDR3 protein: CASSYRNEQYF
CDR3 DNA: TGTGCCAGCAGTTACAGGAACGAGCAGTACTTC

J gene: TRBJ2-7
clone size: .
V gene: TRBV2
D gene: TRBD1
CDR3 length: 18
CDR3 protein: CAGSGPGQGIWGSYEQYF
CDR3 DNA: TGTGCCGGCAGTGGTCCGGGACAGGGGATTTGGGGCTCCTACGAGCAGTACTTC

J gene: TRBJ1-5
clone size: few
V gene: TRBV12-3/TRBV12-4
D gene: .
CDR3 length: 16
CDR3 protein: CASSLRGMGSNQPQHF
CDR3 DNA: TGTGCCAGCAGTTTACGGGGGATGGGAAGCAATCAGCCCCAGCATTTT

J gene: TRBJ2-1
clone size: few
V gene: TRBV3-1
D gene: .
CDR3 length: 16
CDR3 protein: CASSQDEGLYYNEQFF
CDR3 DNA: TGTGCCAGCAGCCAAGACGAGGGCCTCTACTACAATGAGCAGTTCTTC

J gene: TRBJ1-6
clone size: .
V gene: TRBV7-2
D gene: .
CDR3 length: 13
CDR3 protein: CASSITAFSPLHF
CDR3 DNA: TGTGCCAGCAGCATTACGGCTTTTTCACCCCTCCACTTT

J gene: TRBJ2-1
clone size: many
V gene: TRBV20-1
D gene: .
CDR3 length: 11
CDR3 protein: CSALRDNEQFF
CDR3 DNA: TGCAGTGCGTTGAGGGACAATGAGCAGTTCTTC

J gene: TRBJ2-1
clone size: many
V gene: TRBV28
D gene: TRBD1
CDR3 length: 14
CDR3 protein: CASRSPGQGDEQFF
CDR3 DNA: TGTGCCAGCAGGTCGCCGGGACAGGGCGATGAGCAGTTCTTC

J gene: TRBJ2-1
clone size: many
V gene: TRBV5-6
D gene: TRBD2
CDR3 length: 13
CDR3 protein: CASLQLAGGEQFF
CDR3 DNA: TGTGCCAGCCTTCAACTAGCGGGAGGTGAGCAGTTCTTC

J gene: TRBJ1-3
clone size: few
V gene: TRBV24-1
D gene: .
CDR3 length: 14
CDR3 protein: CATSDRGAGNTIYF
CDR3 DNA: TGTGCCACCAGTGACAGGGGAGCTGGAAACACCATATATTTT

J gene: TRBJ1-1
clone size: many
V gene: TRBV2
D gene: TRBD1
CDR3 length: 14
CDR3 protein: CASSGQGGTTEAFF
CDR3 DNA: TGTGCCAGCAGTGGGCAGGGGGGGACCACTGAAGCTTTCTTT

J gene: TRBJ1-6
clone size: few
V gene: TRBV6-2/TRBV6-3
D gene: .
CDR3 length: 17
CDR3 protein: CASSYSLAGGMRTPLHF
CDR3 DNA: TGTGCCAGCAGTTACTCCTTGGCGGGGGGCATGAGGACACCCCTCCACTTT

J gene: TRBJ1-1
clone size: many
V gene: TRBV20-1
D gene: .
CDR3 length: 12
CDR3 protein: CRLGQGNTEAFF
CDR3 DNA: TGCCGACTCGGGCAGGGGAACACTGAAGCTTTCTTT

J gene: TRBJ2-1
clone size: many
V gene: TRBV7-2
D gene: .
CDR3 length: 12
CDR3 protein: CASSWGYNEQFF
CDR3 DNA: TGTGCCAGCAGCTGGGGTTACAATGAGCAGTTCTTC

J gene: TRBJ1-2
clone size: many
V gene: TRBV20-1
D gene: .
CDR3 length: 14
CDR3 protein: CSAREKGGSYGYTF
CDR3 DNA: TGCAGTGCTAGAGAAAAAGGAGGGAGTTATGGCTACACCTTC

J gene: TRBJ2-2
clone size: .
V gene: TRBV19
D gene: .
CDR3 length: 17
CDR3 protein: CASTHRAGIRGTGELFF
CDR3 DNA: TGTGCCAGTACCCACCGTGCCGGGATTAGGGGCACCGGGGAGCTGTTTTTT

J gene: TRBJ2-1
clone size: few
V gene: TRBV19
D gene: .
CDR3 length: 13
CDR3 protein: CASSIDRGNEQFF
CDR3 DNA: TGTGCCAGTAGTATAGACAGGGGAAATGAGCAGTTCTTC

J gene: TRBJ2-7
clone size: many
V gene: TRBV12-3/TRBV12-4
D gene: TRBD2
CDR3 length: 12
CDR3 protein: CASSTGGDEQYF
CDR3 DNA: TGTGCCAGCAGTACGGGGGGGGACGAGCAGTACTTC

J gene: TRBJ2-2
clone size: .
V gene: TRBV5-1
D gene: .
CDR3 length: 15
CDR3 protein: CASSLASRRYGELFF
CDR3 DNA: TGCGCCAGCAGCTTGGCCTCTCGCCGATACGGGGAGCTGTTTTTT

J gene: TRBJ2-2
clone size: few
V gene: TRBV6-1
D gene: TRBD1
CDR3 length: 16
CDR3 protein: CASSELGTARTGELFF
CDR3 DNA: TGTGCCAGCAGTGAGCTGGGGACAGCCAGGACCGGGGAGCTGTTTTTT

J gene: TRBJ1-2
clone size: few
V gene: TRBV10-3
D gene: .
CDR3 length: 16
CDR3 protein: CAISPQVPASNYGYTF
CDR3 DNA: TGTGCCATCAGTCCACAGGTACCGGCTTCTAACTATGGCTACACCTTC

J gene: TRBJ1-1
clone size: .
V gene: TRBV2
D gene: .
CDR3 length: 13
CDR3 protein: CASRGHSNTEAFF
CDR3 DNA: TGTGCCAGCAGGGGACATTCGAACACTGAAGCTTTCTTT